The rows below give T cell receptor beta chains drawn from one sample of a study of cytomegalovirus exposure and HLA in healthy donors. Sequenced by immunoSEQ multiplex PCR; TCRdb stores in-frame clones only, minus some. The sample shows some 170,000 clones, approximately 86% of them seen only once. Sequencing was carried out using PBMCs. All receptors come from a man younger than 30 in good health and CMV-seropositive. CDR3s include the opening cysteine and the closing phenylalanine or tryptophan. Fields, in order: CDR3 DNA, CDR3 protein, clone size, V gene, D gene, J gene. A D gene is named only where the DNA matches it firmly. Clone size is given for some rows only: seen once, a few or many times, or a class if the clone is expanded.

TGTGCCAGCAGCGGACAGGTCGGGGGTGAAAAACTGTTTTTT CASSGQVGGEKLFF . TRBV2 TRBD1 TRBJ1-4
TGTGCCACCAGCAGACAGCGCTCTAATGAAAAACTGTTTTTT CATSRQRSNEKLFF once TRBV15 . TRBJ1-4
TGTGCCTGGAGTGTACAAGTGAACTATGGCTACACCTTC CAWSVQVNYGYTF . TRBV30 . TRBJ1-2
TGTGCCAGCAGCCACGTAGGACAGCCGGGCTACACCTTC CASSHVGQPGYTF . TRBV13 . TRBJ1-2
TGTGCCAGCAGTCTTCGACTAGCGGGAGTGTACGCGAATGAGCAGTTCTTC CASSLRLAGVYANEQFF . TRBV27 TRBD2 TRBJ2-1
TGTGCCAGCAGCTTACAGGGGGCTAATTCACCCCTCCACTTT CASSLQGANSPLHF . TRBV9 TRBD1 TRBJ1-6
TGTGCCAGCAGTTTCCAAGGGACTAGCGGGAGCCATGAGCAGTTCTTC CASSFQGTSGSHEQFF . TRBV28 TRBD2 TRBJ2-1
TGCGCCAGCAGCCTAACACCGAACACTGAAGCTTTCTTT CASSLTPNTEAFF . TRBV4-3 . TRBJ1-1
TGCGCCAGCAGCCAACGGGACAGGGCCCCGGGCACTGAAGCTTTCTTT CASSQRDRAPGTEAFF . TRBV5-1 TRBD1 TRBJ1-1
TGTGCCAGCAGTTCGACCCCGGGTGGCTACACCTTC CASSSTPGGYTF . TRBV6-5 . TRBJ1-2
TGTGCCAGCAGTTTGGAGGGATTCTCCTACGAGCAGTACTTC CASSLEGFSYEQYF . TRBV28 . TRBJ2-7
TGTGCCAGCAGCTCCCAAGACAGTGTCTACGAGCAGTACTTC CASSSQDSVYEQYF . TRBV7-8 . TRBJ2-7
TGCGCCAGCAGCAGACCCAGCGGGGGGCTCAACACCGGGGAGCTGTTTTTT CASSRPSGGLNTGELFF . TRBV4-1 TRBD2 TRBJ2-2